These T cell receptor beta chains were read from a single sample in a study of blood T cell repertoires in COVID-19. Produced via immunoSEQ multiplex PCR; TCRdb's table is partial and in-frame only. The sample carries fewer than 200,000 clones, about 85% recorded once. Material: peripheral blood. These receptors were taken from a human donor with acute or convalescent COVID-19. The donor label of this sample is uncertain. The conserved cysteine and the conserved F or W are not part of the CDR3 here.

V gene | CDR3 protein
TRBV28 | ASSSNTLDEKLF
TRBV29-1 | SVQQGAAGANVLT
TRBV3-1/TRBV3-2 | ASSYGTVYEQY
TRBV5-5 | ASSHPAGGNYGYT
TRBV5-1 | ASSILTGGNEKLF
TRBV20-1 | SARDQGEQF
TRBV4-1 | ASSQGSGWPQH
TRBV7-2 | ASSPVGGGNYEQY
TRBV5-8 | ASSWTGSFNYGYT
TRBV27 | ASSLTGTRASLNYGYT
TRBV30 | AWSGDRGLSNQPQH
TRBV7-2 | ASSFSPGQGVGYT
TRBV3-1/TRBV3-2 | ASSFRRGEPQH
TRBV7-8 | ASSSSGGVYQPQH
TRBV5-6 | ASSRDFQETQY
TRBV28 | ASRPPGGGNQPQH
TRBV3-1/TRBV3-2 | ASSHSTGEQY
TRBV10-2 | ASRRQGGNQPQH
TRBV2 | ASSGNGGADEQF
TRBV18 | ASSPQVSSGNTIY
TRBV4-2 | ASSERNYGYT
TRBV6-5 | ASRTGPYEQY
TRBV9 | ASSVVSGGRFDTGELF
TRBV7-2 | ASSFFSLAGGQAKNIQY
TRBV16 | ASSPRTPSEKLF
TRBV18 | ASSPLVTSGASTYEQY
TRBV7-2 | ASSSQGGANYGYT